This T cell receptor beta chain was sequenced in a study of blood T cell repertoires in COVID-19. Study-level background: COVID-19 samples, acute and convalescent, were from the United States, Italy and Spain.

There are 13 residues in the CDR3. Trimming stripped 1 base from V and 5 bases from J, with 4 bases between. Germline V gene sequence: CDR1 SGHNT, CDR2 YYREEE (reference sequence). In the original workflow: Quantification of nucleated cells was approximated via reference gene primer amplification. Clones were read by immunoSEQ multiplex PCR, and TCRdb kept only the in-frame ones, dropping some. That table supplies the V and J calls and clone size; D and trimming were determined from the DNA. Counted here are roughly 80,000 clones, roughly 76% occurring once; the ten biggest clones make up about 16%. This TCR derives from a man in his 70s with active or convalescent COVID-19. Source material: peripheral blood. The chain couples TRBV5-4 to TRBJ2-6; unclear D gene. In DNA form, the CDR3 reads TGTGCCAGCAGCTTGATTAGGGCCAACGTCCTGACTTTC. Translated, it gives CASSLIRANVLTF.